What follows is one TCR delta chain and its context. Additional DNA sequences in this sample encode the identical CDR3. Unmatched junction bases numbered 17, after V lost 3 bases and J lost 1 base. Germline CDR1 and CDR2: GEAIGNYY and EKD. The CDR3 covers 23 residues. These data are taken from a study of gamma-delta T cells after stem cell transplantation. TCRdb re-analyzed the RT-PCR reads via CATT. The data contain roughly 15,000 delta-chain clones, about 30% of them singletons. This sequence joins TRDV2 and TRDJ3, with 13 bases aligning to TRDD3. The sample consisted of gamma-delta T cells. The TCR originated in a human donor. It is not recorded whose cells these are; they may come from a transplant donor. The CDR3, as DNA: TGTGCCTGTGACCTCATCACGGACTGGGGGATACGCTTTGGTTCCTGGGACACCCGACAGATGTTTTTC. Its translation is CACDLITDWGIRFGSWDTRQMFF.